Each of the 23 T cell receptor beta chains below was sequenced from the same sample in a study of T cell responses to AZD1222 COVID-19 vaccine. Sequencing used immunoSEQ multiplex PCR; TCRdb keeps in-frame clones, though not all of them. The sample contains tens of thousands of clones, 87% of which appear only once. The specimen comprised peripheral blood, sampled 28 days after the second AZD1222 dose. The receptors were sampled from an adult who received the AZD1222 COVID-19 vaccine.

The chain is built from TRBV28 and TRBJ2-3; a possible D gene is TRBD1 (6 bases). V was clipped by 6 bases and J by 0 bases, with 10 bases between them. Germline values: CDR1 MDHEN, CDR2 SYDVKM. The length of the CDR3 is 14 residues. The DNA of the CDR3 is TGTGCCAGCAGGACAGGCATCAGCACAGATACGCAGTATTTT. This encodes CASRTGISTDTQYF.

This clone was found once. The gene calls are TRBV30 and TRBJ2-5; tentatively, D is TRBD1 or TRBD2 (6 bases each). V dropped 0 bases and J dropped 4 bases, with 12 bases sitting between them. The CDR3 length is 14 residues. Germline V gene data show CDR1 as GTSNPN and CDR2 as SVGIG (reference sequence). For the CDR3, the DNA is TGTGCCTGGAGTGTAAGGAGGGGGGTAGAGACCCAGTACTTC. Translation: CAWSVRRGVETQYF.

The J gene is TRBJ2-7, the V gene TRBV27, with a weak D call TRBD1 (6 bases). CDR1 and CDR2 from the germline V gene are MNHEY and SMNVEV (reference sequence). Trimming shortened V by 5 bases and J by 0 bases, and 11 bases separated the two germline ends. The CDR3 consists of 14 residues. The CDR3: CASSPHRASYEQYF. CDR3 DNA sequence: TGTGCCAGCAGTCCCCACAGGGCCTCCTACGAGCAGTACTTC.

DNA of the CDR3: TGTGCCATCAGCGGGACTAGCGTCAGAGAGACCCAGTACTTC. Encoded protein: CAISGTSVRETQYF. The chain couples TRBV10-3 to TRBJ2-5; TRBD2 matches 10 bases. With V trimmed by 6 bases and J by 4 bases, 5 bases remained unmatched. The CDR3 totals 14 residues. CDR1 and CDR2 (germline): ENHRY, SYGVKD.

The chain is built from TRBV4-1 and TRBJ2-2, with TRBD1 as a possible D gene (5 bases). The CDR3 is 14 residues long. Germline values: CDR1 MGHRA, CDR2 YSYEKL. V shed 5 bases and J shed 1 base, with 8 bases lying between them. The CDR3 DNA sequence: TGCGCCAGCAGCAAGGGGCGGAACACCGGGGAGCTGTTTTTT. This codes for CASSKGRNTGELFF.

The gene calls are TRBV12-3 or TRBV12-4 and TRBJ2-3; no clear D. The CDR3 extends over 11 amino acids. V dropped 3 bases and J dropped 5 bases, with 3 bases sitting between them. The CDR3 protein is CASSFGDTQYF. CDR3 nucleotides: TGTGCCAGCAGTTTTGGAGATACGCAGTATTTT.

The chain joins TRBV5-1 to TRBJ1-2; D unresolved. V was cut by 3 bases and J by 2 bases, with 11 bases left in between. The CDR3 runs 14 residues. Germline V lookup: CDR1 SGHRS, CDR2 YFSETQ. In nucleotides, the CDR3 is TGCGCCAGCAGCTCCGACCGATACAACTATGGCTACACCTTC. It translates to CASSSDRYNYGYTF. The whole variable domain, filled in from reference TRBV5-1 and TRBJ1-2, reads KAGVTQTPRYLIKTRGQQVTLSCSPISGHRSVSWYQQTPGQGLQFLFEYFSETQRNKGNFPGRFSGRQFSNSRSEMNVSTLELGDSALYLCASSSDRYNYGYTFGSGTRLTVV.

The V call is TRBV9, the J call TRBJ1-2; D gene unclear. The V gene's germline CDR1 is SGDLS and CDR2 YYNGEE. V lost 3 bases to trimming and J lost 1 base, with 10 bases between them. The CDR3 is 14 residues long. The DNA of the CDR3 is TGTGCCAGCAGCGCCACCGGGATTAACTATGGCTACACCTTC. This gives the protein CASSATGINYGYTF.

This chain uses TRBV14 with TRBJ2-3; D uncertain. This CDR3 comprises 14 residues. Trimming shortened V by 4 bases and J by 2 bases, and 10 bases separated the two germline ends. Per the germline V gene, CDR1 is SGHDN and CDR2 is FVKESK. Here the CDR3 DNA reads TGTGCCAGCAGCCCCAGGACGGTCACAGATACGCAGTATTTT. Protein: CASSPRTVTDTQYF.

The rearrangement uses TRBV5-5 and TRBJ2-3; D might be TRBD2 (6 bases). The CDR3 loop spans 19 amino acids. The V and J ends lost 3 bases and 5 bases respectively, with 28 bases between them. Germline values: CDR1 SGHKS, CDR2 YYEKEE (reference sequence). The CDR3 protein is CASSSVWDRGDLTEDTQYF. In nucleotides, the CDR3 is TGTGCCAGCAGCTCGGTTTGGGACCGTGGGGACTTAACGGAAGATACGCAGTATTTT.

The chain combines TRBV9 with TRBJ1-2, with TRBD1 matching 8 bases. Per germline, CDR1 SGDLS and CDR2 YYNGEE. This CDR3 comprises 15 residues. The ends lost 6 bases at V and 4 bases at J; junction bases unmatched: 11. CDR3 loop: CASTTSAGGVYGYTF. The CDR3 DNA follows: TGTGCCAGCACCACTTCGGCAGGGGGCGTCTATGGCTACACCTTC.

This clone was counted a single time. The V call is TRBV9, the J call TRBJ2-2; D is uncertain. The CDR3 consists of 16 residues. CDR1 SGDLS and CDR2 YYNGEE come from the germline V gene. The V end was cut by 4 bases, the J end by 1 base, with 14 bases between. CDR3 sequence (DNA): TGTGCCAGCAGCCGCACGTTGGGTTTGAACACCGGGGAGCTGTTTTTT. This sequence encodes CASSRTLGLNTGELFF.

J is TRBJ2-2 and V is TRBV4-1, with D maybe TRBD2 (7 bases). Per germline, CDR1 MGHRA and CDR2 YSYEKL. The CDR3 runs to 15 residues. V was clipped by 3 bases and J by 4 bases, with 12 bases between them. CDR3 sequence reads: CASSQVGGPTGELFF. The CDR3 DNA reads TGCGCCAGCAGCCAGGTCGGGGGGCCCACCGGGGAGCTGTTTTTT.

The V call is TRBV4-2, the J call TRBJ1-5, with D uncertain. Germline CDR1 is LGHNA and CDR2 is YNFKEQ. The CDR3 consists of 17 residues. V shed 0 bases and J shed 4 bases, with 16 bases lying between them. CDR3 bases: TGTGCCAGCAGCCAAGATAGAAGGCAGGATGTGAATCAGCCCCAGCATTTT. Translated, it gives CASSQDRRQDVNQPQHF.

The V and J genes are TRBV6-5 and TRBJ1-3, with TRBD1 as a possible D gene (6 bases). Trimming removed 5 bases from V and 4 bases from J, with 15 bases in between. There are 15 residues in the CDR3. Germline lookup yields CDR1 MNHEY and CDR2 SVGAGI. The CDR3 sequence is CASSPRQASGNTIYF. The CDR3 DNA reads TGTGCCAGCAGTCCCCGACAGGCTTCAGGAAACACCATATATTTT.

V gene TRBV28 combines with J gene TRBJ1-4; the D is unclear. CDR1 MDHEN and CDR2 SYDVKM come from the germline V gene. Between the trimmed V and J ends, which lost 4 bases and 4 bases, there was a span of 13 bases. The CDR3 loop spans 15 amino acids. The CDR3 reads CASSSSQAGNEKLFF. The CDR3 DNA reads as TGTGCCAGCAGTTCCTCCCAGGCGGGTAATGAAAAACTGTTTTTT.

The rearrangement joins TRBV28 to TRBJ2-1; the D gene is possibly TRBD2 (7 bases). The V end was cut by 5 bases, the J end by 2 bases, with 10 bases between. Germline loops: CDR1 MDHEN, CDR2 SYDVKM. The CDR3 runs to 14 residues. CDR3 nucleotide sequence: TGTGCCAGCAGTGGCGGGGGCCCCTACAATGAGCAGTTCTTC. Its translation is CASSGGGPYNEQFF.

The CDR3 DNA follows: TGTGCCAGCAGCAAACCACTGATGCGGGGGAGGGATGAGACCCAGTACTTC. Its protein is CASSKPLMRGRDETQYF. The V and J genes are TRBV14 and TRBJ2-5; 7 nucleotides match TRBD2. Germline trimming cut 5 bases from V and 5 bases from J; bases unmatched to any gene: 17. The CDR3 contains 17 residues. Germline loops: CDR1 SGHDN, CDR2 FVKESK.

The chain is built from TRBV27 and TRBJ1-1, with D unclear. V was cut by 8 bases and J by 7 bases, with 8 bases left in between. The CDR3 is made up of 10 amino acids. Germline values: CDR1 MNHEY, CDR2 SMNVEV (reference sequence). CDR3 coding DNA: TGTGCCAGCGGACGATATGAAGCTTTCTTT. Its translation: CASGRYEAFF.

The rearrangement uses TRBV20-1 and TRBJ2-3, with D hard to call. This CDR3 spans 11 amino acids. V was clipped by 6 bases and J by 2 bases, with 6 bases between them. Germline V gene data show CDR1 as DFQATT and CDR2 as SNEGSKA (reference sequence). Here the CDR3 DNA reads TGCAGTGCGCCAGTCACAGATACGCAGTATTTT. It translates to CSAPVTDTQYF.

This clone was counted once. The CDR3 DNA sequence: TGTGCCAGCAGCTTAGCACCAGGGGGCTGGACCGGGGAGCTGTTTTTT. Its translation is CASSLAPGGWTGELFF. J is TRBJ2-2 and V is TRBV11-1; 8 nucleotides align to TRBD1. The CDR3 runs to 16 residues. Per germline, CDR1 SGHAT and CDR2 FQDESV (reference sequence). V lost 0 bases to trimming and J lost 5 bases; unmatched junction nucleotides: 5.

This clone was observed once. The genes are TRBV7-8 and TRBJ2-6, with 7 bases that match TRBD1. The CDR3 consists of 17 residues. The germline CDR1 and CDR2 sequences are SGHVS and FQNEAQ. V lost 2 bases to trimming and J lost 3 bases; unmatched junction nucleotides: 7. CDR3 coding DNA: TGTGCCAGCAGCTTAAGGGCAGGGGGAAGTGGGGCCAACGTCCTGACTTTC. It codes for CASSLRAGGSGANVLTF.

The V gene is TRBV7-9, the J gene TRBJ2-3; possibly TRBD1 or TRBD2 for D (6 bases each). CDR3 length equals 16 residues. V lost 9 bases and J 4 bases, leaving 23 bases between the germline ends. Per the germline V gene, CDR1 is SEHNR and CDR2 is FQNEAQ (reference sequence). The CDR3 loop is CARPGLLGGGPDTQYF. Written as DNA, the CDR3 is TGTGCCAGGCCGGGCCTTCTCGGAGGGGGGCCAGATACGCAGTATTTT.